Shown below are 11 T cell receptor beta chains from a single sample sequenced in a study of cytomegalovirus exposure and HLA in healthy donors. The PCR ran on 60 Vbeta and 13 Jbeta primers. Sequencing used immunoSEQ multiplex PCR; TCRdb keeps in-frame clones, though not all of them. The sample gives 170,000 or so clones, over 70% of which show up once; around 1.5% is in the top ten. Sequencing was done on a sample of PBMCs. The receptor set was obtained from a woman aged 25 to 39 in good health and CMV-seropositive.

The chain carries TRBV15 and TRBJ2-5; D might be TRBD1 (6 bases). The CDR3 has 14 residues. Germline-derived CDR1 and CDR2 are LNHNV and YYDKDF (reference sequence). The V end was cut by 4 bases, the J end by 4 bases, with 13 bases between. CDR3 in amino acids: CATSKPRGGETQYF. The CDR3 coding sequence is TGTGCCACCAGCAAACCACGAGGGGGAGAGACCCAGTACTTC.

The chain links TRBV4-3 to TRBJ2-3; possibly TRBD1 for D (5 bases). CDR1 is LGHNA, CDR2 YSLEER, per germline. The CDR3 contains 14 residues. V was shortened by 0 bases and J by 5 bases, with 9 bases between the two germline ends. The CDR3 reads CASSQDPQGDTQYF. The CDR3 DNA is TGCGCCAGCAGCCAAGACCCCCAGGGAGATACGCAGTATTTT.

The J gene is TRBJ2-1, the V gene TRBV19; 12 positions agree with TRBD1. Germline V lookup: CDR1 LNHDA, CDR2 SQIVND (reference sequence). This CDR3 has 14 residues. V dropped 9 bases and J dropped 8; count of bases not matched to a gene: 8. The CDR3 spells CASQSGQGAYEQFF. The DNA for the CDR3 is TGTGCCAGCCAGTCGGGACAGGGGGCGTATGAGCAGTTCTTC. Variable domain in full (rest from reference TRBV19 and TRBJ2-1): DGGITQSPKYLFRKEGQNVTLSCEQNLNHDAMYWYRQDPGQGLRLIYYSQIVNDFQKGDIAEGYSVSREKKESFPLTVTSAQKNPTAFYLCASQSGQGAYEQFFGPGTRLTVL.

The genes are TRBV15 and TRBJ2-7; no definite D call. Germline loops: CDR1 LNHNV, CDR2 YYDKDF (reference sequence). Trimming removed 3 bases from V and 2 bases from J, with 8 bases in between. The CDR3 is made up of 13 amino acids. The CDR3 sequence is CATSSQSPYEQYF. As DNA, the CDR3 is TGTGCCACCAGCAGCCAATCCCCCTACGAGCAGTACTTC.

The CDR3 loop reads CASSPKNRDTANYGYTF. The CDR3 bases are TGTGCCAGCAGCCCCAAAAACCGCGATACAGCTAACTATGGCTACACCTTC. This sequence joins TRBV13 and TRBJ1-2; no firm D call. The V gene's germline CDR1 is PRHDT and CDR2 FYEKMQ (reference sequence). This CDR3 is 17 amino acids long. V gave up 5 bases and J gave up 0 bases, with 19 bases separating them.

The chain has TRBV28 and TRBJ1-5, with D possibly matching TRBD1 (5 bases). The CDR3 runs to 16 residues. V was clipped by 0 bases and J by 6 bases, with 15 bases between them. Germline V gene sequence: CDR1 MDHEN, CDR2 SYDVKM. CDR3 in amino acids: CASSLWEGSSRQPQHF. The DNA of the CDR3 is TGTGCCAGCAGTTTATGGGAGGGGAGTTCCCGTCAGCCCCAGCATTTT.

The V gene is TRBV29-1, the J gene TRBJ2-6; 10 positions match TRBD1. This CDR3 is built from 16 residues. Germline V gene sequence: CDR1 SQVTM, CDR2 ANQGSEA. Unmatched junction bases numbered 3, after V lost 4 bases and J lost 0 bases. CDR3 amino acids: CSVVGTGASGANVLTF. DNA of the CDR3: TGCAGCGTTGTAGGGACAGGGGCCTCTGGGGCCAACGTCCTGACTTTC.

This clone was detected only once. The chain has TRBV15 and TRBJ2-1; 7 bases fit TRBD1. V lost 9 bases, J lost 7 bases, and 6 bases stayed unmatched. Germline values: CDR1 LNHNV, CDR2 YYDKDF (reference sequence). The CDR3 length is 12 residues. CDR3 nucleotides: TGTGCCACAGGGGGCGCGTGGAATGAGCAGTTCTTC. It translates to CATGGAWNEQFF.

This chain links TRBV6-1 with TRBJ2-3, with TRBD2 as a possible D gene (6 bases). The germline V gene has CDR1 MNHNS and CDR2 SASEGT. Deletions cut 7 bases from V and 8 bases from J, with 10 bases between. The CDR3 contains 11 residues. The CDR3: CASMEEGTQYF. The CDR3 nucleotides are TGTGCCAGCATGGAGGAGGGTACGCAGTATTTT.

This clone was picked up one time. The chain has TRBV11-3 and TRBJ2-7; D remains unclear. The CDR3 runs to 12 residues. Germline V gene data show CDR1 as SGHNT and CDR2 as YENEEA. Trimming removed 5 bases at V and 3 bases at J, with 8 bases between. The CDR3 reads CASSRSFYEQYF. In DNA, the CDR3 is TGTGCCAGCAGCCGTTCCTTCTACGAGCAGTACTTC.

The rearrangement links TRBV18 to TRBJ2-5, with 8 bases matching TRBD1. Germline assignment: CDR1 KGHSH and CDR2 LQKENI. Unmatched junction bases numbered 7, after V lost 0 bases and J lost 1 base. This CDR3 region has 17 residues. The CDR3 sequence is CASSPPGQAVFQETQYF. The CDR3 DNA follows: TGTGCCAGCTCACCACCGGGACAGGCTGTTTTCCAAGAGACCCAGTACTTC.